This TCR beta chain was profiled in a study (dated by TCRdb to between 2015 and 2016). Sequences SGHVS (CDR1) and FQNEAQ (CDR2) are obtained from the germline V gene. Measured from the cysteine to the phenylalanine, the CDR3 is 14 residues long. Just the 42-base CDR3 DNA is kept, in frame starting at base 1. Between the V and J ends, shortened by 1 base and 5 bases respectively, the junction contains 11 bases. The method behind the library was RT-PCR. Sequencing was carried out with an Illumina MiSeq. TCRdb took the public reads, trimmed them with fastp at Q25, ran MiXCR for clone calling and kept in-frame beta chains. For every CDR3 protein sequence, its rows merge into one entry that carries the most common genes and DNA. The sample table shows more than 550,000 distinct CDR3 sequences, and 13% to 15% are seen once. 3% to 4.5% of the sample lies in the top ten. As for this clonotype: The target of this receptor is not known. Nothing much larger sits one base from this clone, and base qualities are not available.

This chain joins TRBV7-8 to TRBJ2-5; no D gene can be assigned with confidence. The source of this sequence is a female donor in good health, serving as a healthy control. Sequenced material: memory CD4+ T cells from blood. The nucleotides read TGTGCCAGCAGCTTAGTTGAGTGGATGGAGACCCAGTACTTC. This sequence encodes CASSLVEWMETQYF.